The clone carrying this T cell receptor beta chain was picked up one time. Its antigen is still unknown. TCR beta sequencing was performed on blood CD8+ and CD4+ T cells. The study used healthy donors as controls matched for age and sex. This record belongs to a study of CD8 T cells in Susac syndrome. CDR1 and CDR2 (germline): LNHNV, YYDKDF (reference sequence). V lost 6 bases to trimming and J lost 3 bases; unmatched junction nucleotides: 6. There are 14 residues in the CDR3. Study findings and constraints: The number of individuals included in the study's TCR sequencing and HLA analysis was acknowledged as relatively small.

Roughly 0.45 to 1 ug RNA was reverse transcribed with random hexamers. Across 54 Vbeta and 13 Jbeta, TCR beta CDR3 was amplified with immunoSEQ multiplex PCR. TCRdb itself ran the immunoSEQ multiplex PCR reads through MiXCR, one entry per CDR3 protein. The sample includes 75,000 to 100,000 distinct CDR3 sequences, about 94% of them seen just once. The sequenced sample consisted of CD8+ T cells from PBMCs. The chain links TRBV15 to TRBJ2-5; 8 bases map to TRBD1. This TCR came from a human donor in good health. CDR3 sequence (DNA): TGTGCCACCAGTCGCAGGGGGCCCAAAGAGACCCAGTACTTC. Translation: CATSRRGPKETQYF.